Shown below are 3 T cell receptor beta chains from a single sample sequenced in a study of blood T cell repertoires in COVID-19. The repertoire was sequenced with immunoSEQ multiplex PCR; TCRdb's copy has only in-frame clones and lacks some. The sample has about 160,000 clones; 75% to 90% are singletons. Specimen: PBMCs or T cells enriched from blood (not recorded which). These receptors originate from a woman in her sixties who had recovered from COVID-19.

The CDR3 protein is CASRTGTGGLVDYGYTF. DNA of the CDR3: TGTGCCAGTAGGACGGGGACAGGCGGCCTAGTTGACTATGGCTACACCTTC. V gene TRBV19 combines with J gene TRBJ1-2; 8 nucleotides align to TRBD1. V shed 6 bases and J 3 bases; nucleotides not matched to a gene: 15. The CDR3 loop spans 17 amino acids. The germline CDR1 and CDR2 sequences are LNHDA and SQIVND (reference sequence).

The genes are TRBV12-5 and TRBJ2-1; perhaps TRBD2 as D (5 bases). CDR1 is LGHNT, CDR2 FRNRAP, per germline. The CDR3 spans 15 residues. V lost 4 bases to trimming and J lost 4 bases, with 14 bases between them. The CDR3 nucleotides are TGTGCTAGTGGTTCGACACTAGGAGCATACAATGAGCAGTTCTTC. This sequence encodes CASGSTLGAYNEQFF.

The chain is built from TRBV5-1 and TRBJ2-3, with D perhaps TRBD1 (5 bases). V lost 2 bases, J lost 1 base, and 14 bases lay in between. The germline CDR1 and CDR2 sequences are SGHRS and YFSETQ. The CDR3 length is 16 residues. CDR3 sequence: CASSFAREEGTDTQYF. The DNA of the CDR3 is TGCGCCAGCAGCTTTGCCAGGGAAGAGGGCACAGATACGCAGTATTTT.